These T cell receptor beta chains were read from a single sample in a study of neoadjuvant nivolumab and ipilimumab in lung cancer. Assay used: immunoSEQ multiplex PCR; TCRdb lists only in-frame clones, some missing. The table records 8,000 to 10,000 clones, 65% to 85% of them present only once. The starting material was peripheral blood, obtained before neoadjuvant nivolumab, alone or with ipilimumab. The source is an adult with non-small cell lung cancer. CDR3s include the opening cysteine and the closing phenylalanine or tryptophan. D genes are given only for firm matches. The size entry is marked missing in some rows and otherwise reads once, few, many or a size class.

clone size: few
V gene: TRBV11-2
D gene: TRBD1
J gene: TRBJ1-4
CDR3 protein: CASSYHAGTEEKLFF
CDR3 DNA: TGTGCCAGCAGCTACCATGCTGGGACAGAAGAAAAACTGTTTTTT

clone size: NA
V gene: TRBV7-8
D gene: TRBD2
J gene: TRBJ2-1
CDR3 protein: CASSLRTSGRAINEQFF
CDR3 DNA: TGTGCCAGCAGCTTACGCACTAGCGGGAGGGCCATTAATGAGCAGTTCTTC

clone size: NA
V gene: TRBV9
D gene: NA
J gene: TRBJ1-2
CDR3 protein: CASSETGGGNYGYTF
CDR3 DNA: TGTGCCAGCAGCGAGACGGGTGGAGGTAACTATGGCTACACCTTC

clone size: NA
V gene: TRBV10-3
D gene: NA
J gene: TRBJ2-7
CDR3 protein: CAISSNRLGSEQYF
CDR3 DNA: TGTGCCATCAGCTCCAATAGACTAGGTTCCGAGCAGTACTTC

clone size: few
V gene: TRBV28
D gene: TRBD1
J gene: TRBJ1-2
CDR3 protein: CASRGTGDNYGYTF
CDR3 DNA: TGTGCCAGCAGGGGGACAGGAGATAACTATGGCTACACCTTC

clone size: NA
V gene: TRBV7-2
D gene: TRBD2
J gene: TRBJ2-7
CDR3 protein: CAKASGSTDEQYF
CDR3 DNA: TGTGCCAAAGCGAGCGGGAGCACCGACGAGCAGTACTTC

clone size: NA
V gene: TRBV19
D gene: TRBD1
J gene: TRBJ1-5
CDR3 protein: CASRGTGNANQPQHF
CDR3 DNA: TGTGCCAGTCGAGGGACAGGGAACGCCAATCAGCCCCAGCATTTT

clone size: once
V gene: TRBV27
D gene: NA
J gene: TRBJ2-7
CDR3 protein: CASTPRGGSYEQYF
CDR3 DNA: TGTGCCAGCACCCCGAGGGGGGGTTCCTACGAGCAGTACTTC

clone size: once
V gene: TRBV7-7
D gene: TRBD2
J gene: TRBJ2-1
CDR3 protein: CASSSRTSGPYNEQFF
CDR3 DNA: TGTGCCAGCAGCTCTCGGACTAGCGGGCCTTACAATGAGCAGTTCTTC

clone size: NA
V gene: TRBV6-6
D gene: NA
J gene: TRBJ1-2
CDR3 protein: CASSYDGNYGYTF
CDR3 DNA: TGTGCCAGCAGTTACGACGGCAACTATGGCTACACCTTC

clone size: NA
V gene: TRBV19
D gene: NA
J gene: TRBJ2-3
CDR3 protein: CASSLGRGDTQYF
CDR3 DNA: TGTGCCAGTAGTTTGGGACGGGGAGATACGCAGTATTTT

clone size: NA
V gene: TRBV5-1
D gene: NA
J gene: TRBJ2-1
CDR3 protein: CASSLAPGSEQFF
CDR3 DNA: TGCGCCAGCAGCTTGGCCCCCGGGTCCGAGCAGTTCTTC